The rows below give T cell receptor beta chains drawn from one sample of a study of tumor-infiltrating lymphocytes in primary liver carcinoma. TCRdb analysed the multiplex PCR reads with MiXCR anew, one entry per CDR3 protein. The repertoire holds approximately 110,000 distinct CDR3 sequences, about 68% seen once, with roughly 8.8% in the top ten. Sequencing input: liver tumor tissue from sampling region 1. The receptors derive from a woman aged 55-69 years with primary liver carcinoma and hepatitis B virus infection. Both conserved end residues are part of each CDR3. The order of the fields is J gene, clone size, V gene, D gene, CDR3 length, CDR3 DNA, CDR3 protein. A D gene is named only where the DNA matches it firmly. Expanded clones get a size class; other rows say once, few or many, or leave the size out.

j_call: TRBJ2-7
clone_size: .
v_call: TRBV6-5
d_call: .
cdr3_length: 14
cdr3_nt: TGTGTCAGTAGTTACCAGAGGAGATCCTACGAGCAGTACTTC
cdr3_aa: CVSSYQRRSYEQYF

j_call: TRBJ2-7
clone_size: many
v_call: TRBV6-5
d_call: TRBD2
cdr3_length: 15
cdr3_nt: TGTGCCAGCAGTTCCCGACTAGCGGGAGAAGGCGAGCAGTACTTC
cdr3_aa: CASSSRLAGEGEQYF

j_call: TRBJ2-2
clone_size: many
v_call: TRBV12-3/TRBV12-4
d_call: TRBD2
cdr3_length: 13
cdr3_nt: TGTGCCAGCACCCGGACTAGCCCCGGGGAGCTGTTTTTT
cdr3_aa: CASTRTSPGELFF

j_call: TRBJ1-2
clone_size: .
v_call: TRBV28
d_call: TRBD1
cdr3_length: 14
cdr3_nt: TGTGACAGCAGATGGGGGACAGGGATAGTTGGCTACACCTTC
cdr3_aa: CDSRWGTGIVGYTF

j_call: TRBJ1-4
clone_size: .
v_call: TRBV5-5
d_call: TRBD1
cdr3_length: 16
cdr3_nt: TGTGCCGGCGGAACCGGGACAGGGGTAACTAATGAAAAACTGCTTTTT
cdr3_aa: CAGGTGTGVTNEKLLF

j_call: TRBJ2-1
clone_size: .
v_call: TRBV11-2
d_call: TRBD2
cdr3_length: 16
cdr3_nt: TGTGCCACAGAGGCGACGGCGGGAGTAACGTACAAAGAGCAGTTCTTC
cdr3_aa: CATEATAGVTYKEQFF

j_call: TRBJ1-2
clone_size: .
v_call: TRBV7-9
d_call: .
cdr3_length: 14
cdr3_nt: TGTGCCAGCAGCGATAGTGGATCTCGGTCGGGTTACACCTTC
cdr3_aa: CASSDSGSRSGYTF

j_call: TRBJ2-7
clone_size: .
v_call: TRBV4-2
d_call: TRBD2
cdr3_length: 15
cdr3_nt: TGTGCCAGCAACCAAGGGGGACTAGGCTCCTACGAGCAGTACTTC
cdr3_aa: CASNQGGLGSYEQYF

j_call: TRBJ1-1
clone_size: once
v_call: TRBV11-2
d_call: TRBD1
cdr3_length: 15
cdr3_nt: TGTACCAGCAGCGCCGATAGGACAGGAGGGACTGAAGCTTTATTT
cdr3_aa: CTSSADRTGGTEALF

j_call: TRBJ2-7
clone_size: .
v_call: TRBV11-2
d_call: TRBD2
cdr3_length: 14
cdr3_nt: TGTGCCAGTAGCTTAGTTCAACTAGCGCACGAGCAGTACTTC
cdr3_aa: CASSLVQLAHEQYF

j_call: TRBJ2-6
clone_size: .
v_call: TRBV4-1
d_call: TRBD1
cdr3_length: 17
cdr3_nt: TGCGCCAGCATCCACGGGACAGGGCTCTCTGGGGCCAACGTCCTGACTTTC
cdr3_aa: CASIHGTGLSGANVLTF

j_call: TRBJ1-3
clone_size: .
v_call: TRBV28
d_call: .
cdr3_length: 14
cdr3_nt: TGTGCCAGCAGTTTGACCAGGGCTGGAAACACCATATATTTT
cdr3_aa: CASSLTRAGNTIYF

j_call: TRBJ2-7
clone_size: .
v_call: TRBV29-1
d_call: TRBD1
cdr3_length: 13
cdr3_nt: TGCAGCATTGAACGGGACAGGGGAAGCGTGCAGTACTTC
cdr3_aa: CSIERDRGSVQYF

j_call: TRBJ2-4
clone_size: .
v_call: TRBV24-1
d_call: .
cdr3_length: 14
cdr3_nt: TGTGCCACCAGTGATGATAGGACACAAAACATTCAGAACTTC
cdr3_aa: CATSDDRTQNIQNF

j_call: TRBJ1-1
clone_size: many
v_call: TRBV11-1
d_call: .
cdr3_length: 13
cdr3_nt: TGTGCCAGCAGCTTACGGGTAATGGCTGAAGCTTTCTTT
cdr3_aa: CASSLRVMAEAFF

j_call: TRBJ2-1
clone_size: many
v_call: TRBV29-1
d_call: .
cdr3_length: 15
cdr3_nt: TGCAGCGCCCCCTCCCGCGGGGTGGCGGACAATGAGCAGTTCTTC
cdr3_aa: CSAPSRGVADNEQFF

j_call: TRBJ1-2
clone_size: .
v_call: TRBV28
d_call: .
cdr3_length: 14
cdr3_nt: TGTGCCAGCAGTCGAGGATCTCCAGGCTATGGCTACACCTTC
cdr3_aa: CASSRGSPGYGYTF

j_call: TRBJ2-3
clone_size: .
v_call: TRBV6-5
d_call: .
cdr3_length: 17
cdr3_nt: TGTGCCAGCAGCCGACTAATGCCGAGTGGCGGCACAGATACGCAGTATTTT
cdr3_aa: CASSRLMPSGGTDTQYF

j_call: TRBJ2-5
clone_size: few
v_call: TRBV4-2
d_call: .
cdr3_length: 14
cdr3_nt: TGTGCCAGCAGCCAAGATGGAGGGTGGGAGACCCAGTACTTC
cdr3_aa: CASSQDGGWETQYF

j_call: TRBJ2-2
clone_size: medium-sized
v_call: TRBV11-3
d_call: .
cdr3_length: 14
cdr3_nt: TGTGCCAGCAGCTTCGAGAGTAACACCGGGGAGCTGTTTTTT
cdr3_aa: CASSFESNTGELFF

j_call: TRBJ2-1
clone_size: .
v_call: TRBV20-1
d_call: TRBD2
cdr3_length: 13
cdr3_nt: TGCAGTGCCAACGGACTAGCGGGAGCACGGCAGTTCTTC
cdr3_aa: CSANGLAGARQFF

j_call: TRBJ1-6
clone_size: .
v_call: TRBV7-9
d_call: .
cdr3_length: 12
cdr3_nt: TGTGCCAGCAGCCGTTTGGAGTCACCCCTCCACTTT
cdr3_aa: CASSRLESPLHF

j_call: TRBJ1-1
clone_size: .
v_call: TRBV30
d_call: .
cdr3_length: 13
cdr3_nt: TGTGCCTGGAGGACAGCCATAAACACTGAAGCTTTCTTT
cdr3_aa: CAWRTAINTEAFF

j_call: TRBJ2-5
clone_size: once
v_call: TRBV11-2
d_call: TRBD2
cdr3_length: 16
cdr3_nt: TGTGCCAACGGCTACTCCCGTGGTAGCGGGAGAGAGACCCAGTGCTTC
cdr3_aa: CANGYSRGSGRETQCF

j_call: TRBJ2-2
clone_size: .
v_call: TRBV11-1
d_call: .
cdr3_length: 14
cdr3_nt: TGTGCCAGCAGACTAAGCCTTGACACAGGGGAGCTGTTTTTT
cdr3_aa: CASRLSLDTGELFF

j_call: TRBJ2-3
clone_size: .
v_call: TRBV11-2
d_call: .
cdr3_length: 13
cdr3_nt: TGTGCCGGCAGCATCGTGAGGCTAGATACGCAGTATTTT
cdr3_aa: CAGSIVRLDTQYF

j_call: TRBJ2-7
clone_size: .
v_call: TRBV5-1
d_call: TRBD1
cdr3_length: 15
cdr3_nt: TGCGTCAGCAGCTTGGTAGTACAGGGGGCGCGAGAGCAGTACTTC
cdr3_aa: CVSSLVVQGAREQYF

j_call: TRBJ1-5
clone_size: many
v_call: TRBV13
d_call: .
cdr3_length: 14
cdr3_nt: TGTGCCAGCAGCCTACAGGGTTCGAGGCAGCCCCAGCATTTT
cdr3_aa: CASSLQGSRQPQHF

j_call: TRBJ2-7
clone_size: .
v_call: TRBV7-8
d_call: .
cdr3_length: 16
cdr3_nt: TGTGCCAGCGGCTTAGCCCCATTAGGGGGGCAGGACGAGCAGTACTTC
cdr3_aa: CASGLAPLGGQDEQYF

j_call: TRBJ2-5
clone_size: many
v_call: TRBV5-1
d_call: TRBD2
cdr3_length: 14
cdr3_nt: TGCGCCAGCAGCTTGGGACTAGCGGGGAAGACCCAGTACTTC
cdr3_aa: CASSLGLAGKTQYF

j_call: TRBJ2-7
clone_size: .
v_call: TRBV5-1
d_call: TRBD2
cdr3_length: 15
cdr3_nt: TGCGCCAGCAGCTTGACTAGCGGGAGGAGGGGCGAGCAGTACTTC
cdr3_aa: CASSLTSGRRGEQYF

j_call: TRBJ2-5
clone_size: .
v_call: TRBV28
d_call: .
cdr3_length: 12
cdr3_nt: TGTGCCAGCGGCCTTGAGGGAAAAACCCAGTACTTC
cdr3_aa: CASGLEGKTQYF

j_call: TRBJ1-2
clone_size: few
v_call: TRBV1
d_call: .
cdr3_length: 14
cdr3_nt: TGCACCAGCAGCCTTGACAGGGGGACCGATGGCTACACCTTC
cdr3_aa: CTSSLDRGTDGYTF

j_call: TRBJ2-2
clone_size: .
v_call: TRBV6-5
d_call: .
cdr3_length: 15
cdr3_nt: TGTGCCAGCAGTTTAATGGGACTGAACACCGGGGAGCCGTCTTTT
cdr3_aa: CASSLMGLNTGEPSF

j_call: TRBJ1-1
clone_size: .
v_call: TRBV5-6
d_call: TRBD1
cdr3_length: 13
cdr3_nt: TGTGCCAGCAGCCAAGGGGGCCCCACTGAAGCTTTCTTT
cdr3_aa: CASSQGGPTEAFF

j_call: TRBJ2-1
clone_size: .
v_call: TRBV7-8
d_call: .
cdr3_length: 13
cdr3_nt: TGTGCCAGCAGCTTAGCCCAGAGTGCTCCTCAGTTCTTC
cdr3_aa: CASSLAQSAPQFF

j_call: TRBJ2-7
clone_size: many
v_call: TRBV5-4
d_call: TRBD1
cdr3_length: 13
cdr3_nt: TGTGCCAGCAGCCGGGACAGAGGGGACGAGCAGTACTTC
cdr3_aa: CASSRDRGDEQYF

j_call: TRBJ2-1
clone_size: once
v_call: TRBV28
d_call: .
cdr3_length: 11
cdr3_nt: TGTGTCAGCAACAGGGCCAATGAGCAGTTCTTC
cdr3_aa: CVSNRANEQFF

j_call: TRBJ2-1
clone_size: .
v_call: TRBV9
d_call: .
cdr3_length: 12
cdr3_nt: TGTACCAGCAGCGTGCCCCCGGAAGGGCAGTTCTTC
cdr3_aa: CTSSVPPEGQFF